This TCR beta chain derives from a study of T cell responses to AZD1222 COVID-19 vaccine (dated by TCRdb to about 2021). The study in broad terms: TCR sequencing covered roughly 230 trial participants: around 210 given two doses of AZD1222 and approximately 26 given two doses of MenACWY control vaccine. Trial participants were enrolled into age subgroups of 18-55, 56-69 and 70-plus years, which contained roughly 140, 27 and 60 TCR-sequenced participants, respectively. Results and caveats for the whole study, not just this receptor: Because no day 14 peak-response samples were available, the repertoires could be characterized only after the peak T cell response. A significant rise in spike-specific TCR breadth and depth was observed after two AZD1222 doses relative to day 0 and relative to MenACWY recipients. Conclusions about previously exposed vaccinees are limited because only six or seven AZD1222 recipients were SARS-CoV-2 seropositive at baseline. Epitopes outside the regions mutated in the B.1.351 and B.1.1.7 variants were reportedly recognized by nearly half of the unique spike-specific TCRs. Participants were mostly white British and included more females than males, and it was suggested by the authors that clonal diversity may have been underestimated. In the small 56-69-year group, the increase in depth fell short of significance, most likely because of low power. CD4 TCRs associated with the vaccine covered the entire spike protein, and the dominant responses were in regions 160-218 and 743-854.

V and J are truncated by 1 base and 3 bases respectively, leaving an intervening sequence of 4 bases. Inclusive of the bounding cysteine and phenylalanine, the CDR3 is 12 residues long. The CDR3 DNA has 36 bases and is translated from base 1. Looking up the germline V gene yields CDR1 MDHEN and CDR2 SYDVKM. Reading the label with the study, this specimen's time point is: baseline before first vaccination. The sample's treatment or condition label, in plain terms: meningococcal conjugate vaccine given as trial control. Vaccinee samples were obtained from the UK trials COV001 and COV002, which included a single-blind randomized controlled phase 2/3 trial of AZD1222 (ChAdOx1 nCoV-19) in healthy adults. For TCRbeta chain sequencing, PBMC samples from trial participants were taken at day 0 and at day 28 after the second dose. The CDR3 regions of human TCRbeta chains were analyzed by immunosequencing. Turning to the authors' computational methods: TCRs in the repertoires were compared against a reference library of SARS-CoV-2-specific TCRs that had been generated with the MIRA antigen-specificity platform. Breadth meant the fraction of unique TCRs that were SARS-CoV-2-associated, whereas depth meant the fraction of total T cells that were SARS-CoV-2-associated. Using the MIRA data, every spike-specific TCR was mapped to the spike region that the TCR reacted to and assigned to either a CD4 or a CD8 class. Log10-transformed breadth and depth values were compared by one-way ANOVA with Sidak's multiple comparisons tests. TCRdb holds this immuneACCESS table with in-frame rearrangements only. Some clones are missing; in checked studies, unresolved V genes explain under half, and the rest has no known cause. V, J and clone size were drawn from that table, and D and trimming were deduced from the DNA. The sample table holds more than 95,000 clones, of which approximately 85% were seen once. The ten largest account for 3% to 4.5% of the sample.

A note on this clone: It lacks a known antigen. No clone much larger than this one lies a single base away; base qualities are absent.

The clonotype was recovered from an adult in good health. The sequence is built from TRBV28 and TRBJ2-7; the D gene remains uncertain. The sequences come from peripheral blood, collected on day 0 of MenACWY control vaccination. The CDR3 loop reads CASSLYLYEQYF. Read as DNA, the sequence is TGTGCCAGCAGTTTATATCTCTACGAGCAGTACTTC.